This T cell receptor (beta chain) was found in a study of control samples from healthy donors and cancer patients (dated by TCRdb to about 2020). The CDR3 measures 13 amino acids from cysteine to phenylalanine. The retained sequence is limited to the CDR3, 39 bases, with the frame set at the first base. The germline V gene gives CDR1 as MDHEN and CDR2 as SYDVKM. V gives up 5 bases and J gives up 9 bases, and the segment between their germline ends measures 14 bases. Concerning this clone itself: It lacks a known antigen. No quality values exist for individual bases; no much larger clone is one base distant.

The library came from the immunoSEQ multiplex PCR assay. The table comes from immuneACCESS by way of TCRdb, which keeps in-frame sequences with V and J called. Part of the clones is missing from these tables; in studies checked, under half for an unresolved V gene and the rest for unknown reasons. For this sample the table gives approximately 92,000 clones, of which 85% to 95% were detected only once. The biggest ten clones account for over 1.3% of the sample. The origin of this receptor is a woman in her 30s in good health. Sample: blood. In this chain, TRBV28 is recombined with TRBJ1-5; too little of a D gene remains to name it. The DNA is as follows: TGTGCCAGCAGTCCGGTCAGCCCAGGGCCCCAGCATTTT. Translated, this is CASSPVSPGPQHF.